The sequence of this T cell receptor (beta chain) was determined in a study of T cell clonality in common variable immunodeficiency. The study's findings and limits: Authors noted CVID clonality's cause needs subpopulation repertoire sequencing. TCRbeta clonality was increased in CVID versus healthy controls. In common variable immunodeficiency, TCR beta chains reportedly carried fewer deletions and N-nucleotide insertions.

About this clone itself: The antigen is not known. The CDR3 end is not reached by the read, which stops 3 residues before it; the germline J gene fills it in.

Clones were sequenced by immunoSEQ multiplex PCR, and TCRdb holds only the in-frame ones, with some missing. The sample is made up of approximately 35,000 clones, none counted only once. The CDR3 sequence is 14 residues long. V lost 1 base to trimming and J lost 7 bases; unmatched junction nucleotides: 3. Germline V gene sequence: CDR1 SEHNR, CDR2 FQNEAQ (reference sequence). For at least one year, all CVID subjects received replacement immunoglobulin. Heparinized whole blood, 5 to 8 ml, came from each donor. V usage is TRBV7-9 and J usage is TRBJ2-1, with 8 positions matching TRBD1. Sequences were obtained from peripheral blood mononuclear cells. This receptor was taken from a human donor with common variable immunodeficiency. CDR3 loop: CASSLDTGGNEQFF. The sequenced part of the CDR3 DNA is TGTGCCAGCAGCTTAGACACAGGGGGGAATGAG.